This TCR beta chain was identified during a study of T cell clonality in common variable immunodeficiency. CDR1 is LNHDA and CDR2 is SQIVND in the germline V gene (reference sequence). The CDR3 contains 15 residues. Profiled with immunoSEQ multiplex PCR; TCRdb holds only in-frame clones, not every one. Altogether tens of thousands of clones were found in the sample, and no singletons occur. This clone was recorded a few times. Possible read error: a much larger clone is one base away. The read comes to an end 3 residues before the CDR3 does, leaving the germline J gene to fill in the end. Sample: peripheral blood mononuclear cells. The chain has TRBV19 and TRBJ2-3, with D unresolved. The TCR sequence derives from a person between 18 and 70 years old in good health. The CDR3 DNA, read in part, is TGTGCCAGTAGTATAGGTTCGGCAGGCCAAGAGACG. It yields the protein CASSIGSAGQET. The full CDR3 reads CASSIGSAGQETQYF.